The rows below give T cell receptor beta chains drawn from one sample of a study of identical twins. TCRdb itself ran the 5' RACE reads through MiXCR, one entry per CDR3 protein. The sample records around 1.7 million distinct CDR3 sequences, under 35% being singletons. Sequencing used cord blood. The receptors come from a newborn girl in good health. Each CDR3 is given with its conserved first and last residue.

v_gene	j_gene	CDR3aa
TRBV4-1	TRBJ1-5	CASSQDQGNIYNQPQHF
TRBV5-1	TRBJ2-1	CASGQTYNEQFF
TRBV2	TRBJ2-7	CASSSNRGWYNEQYF
TRBV5-1	TRBJ1-2	CASSFYRPLWGYTF
TRBV3-1	TRBJ2-7	CASSQDVTSTKQYF
TRBV28	TRBJ2-3	CASSLGGGHTDTQYF
TRBV7-2	TRBJ1-2	CASSSGMDYGYTF
TRBV20-1	TRBJ2-1	CSAEGLAGGHEQFF
TRBV20-1	TRBJ2-1	CSARGGTSGRLLLSFF
TRBV20-1	TRBJ1-2	CSGQTGTNYGYTF
TRBV20-1	TRBJ2-7	CSARGRSPYEQYF
TRBV6-5	TRBJ2-1	CASSRQDEQFF
TRBV28	TRBJ1-2	CASSTPLTGLVGGDGYTF
TRBV14	TRBJ2-7	CASSQAVGTGAYEQYF
TRBV5-8	TRBJ2-3	CASSFIWRDPVEDTQYF
TRBV6-2/TRBV6-3	TRBJ2-4	CASSSVGAAKNIQYF
TRBV6-6	TRBJ1-6	CASRPTGGLGNSPLHF
TRBV10-3	TRBJ1-2	CAISESGRISYGYTF
TRBV28	TRBJ1-2	CASRTYKLVGDYGYTF
TRBV20-1	TRBJ2-3	CSARAGFWDRRAREGHTDTQYF
TRBV29-1	TRBJ2-3	CSVYKTRGSDTQYF
TRBV6-5	TRBJ1-4	CASSYDRAEKLFF
TRBV20-1	TRBJ1-4	CSATGWGGNEKLFF
TRBV6-5	TRBJ1-2	CASSGQGALVYGYTF
TRBV11-2	TRBJ2-1	CASSLEAGRWNEQFF
TRBV6-6	TRBJ1-1	CASSYPLQGAGTEAFF